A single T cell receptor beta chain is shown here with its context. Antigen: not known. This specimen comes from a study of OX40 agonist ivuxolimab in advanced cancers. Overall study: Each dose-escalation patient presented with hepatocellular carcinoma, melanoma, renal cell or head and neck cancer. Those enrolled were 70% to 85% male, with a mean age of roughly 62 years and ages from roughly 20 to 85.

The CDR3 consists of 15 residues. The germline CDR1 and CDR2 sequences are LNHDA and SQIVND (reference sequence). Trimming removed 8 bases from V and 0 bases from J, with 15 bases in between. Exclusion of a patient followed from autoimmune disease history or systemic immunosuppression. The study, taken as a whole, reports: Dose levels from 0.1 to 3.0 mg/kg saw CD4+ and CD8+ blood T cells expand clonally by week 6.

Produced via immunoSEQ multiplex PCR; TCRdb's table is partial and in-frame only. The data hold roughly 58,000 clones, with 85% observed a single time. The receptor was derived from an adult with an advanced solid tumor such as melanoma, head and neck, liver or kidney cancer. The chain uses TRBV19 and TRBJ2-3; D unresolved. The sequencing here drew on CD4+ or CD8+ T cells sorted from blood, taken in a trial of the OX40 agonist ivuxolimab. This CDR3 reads CASSSATTSTDTQYF. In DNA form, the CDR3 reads TGTGCCAGTTCCAGTGCGACAACTAGCACAGATACGCAGTATTTT.